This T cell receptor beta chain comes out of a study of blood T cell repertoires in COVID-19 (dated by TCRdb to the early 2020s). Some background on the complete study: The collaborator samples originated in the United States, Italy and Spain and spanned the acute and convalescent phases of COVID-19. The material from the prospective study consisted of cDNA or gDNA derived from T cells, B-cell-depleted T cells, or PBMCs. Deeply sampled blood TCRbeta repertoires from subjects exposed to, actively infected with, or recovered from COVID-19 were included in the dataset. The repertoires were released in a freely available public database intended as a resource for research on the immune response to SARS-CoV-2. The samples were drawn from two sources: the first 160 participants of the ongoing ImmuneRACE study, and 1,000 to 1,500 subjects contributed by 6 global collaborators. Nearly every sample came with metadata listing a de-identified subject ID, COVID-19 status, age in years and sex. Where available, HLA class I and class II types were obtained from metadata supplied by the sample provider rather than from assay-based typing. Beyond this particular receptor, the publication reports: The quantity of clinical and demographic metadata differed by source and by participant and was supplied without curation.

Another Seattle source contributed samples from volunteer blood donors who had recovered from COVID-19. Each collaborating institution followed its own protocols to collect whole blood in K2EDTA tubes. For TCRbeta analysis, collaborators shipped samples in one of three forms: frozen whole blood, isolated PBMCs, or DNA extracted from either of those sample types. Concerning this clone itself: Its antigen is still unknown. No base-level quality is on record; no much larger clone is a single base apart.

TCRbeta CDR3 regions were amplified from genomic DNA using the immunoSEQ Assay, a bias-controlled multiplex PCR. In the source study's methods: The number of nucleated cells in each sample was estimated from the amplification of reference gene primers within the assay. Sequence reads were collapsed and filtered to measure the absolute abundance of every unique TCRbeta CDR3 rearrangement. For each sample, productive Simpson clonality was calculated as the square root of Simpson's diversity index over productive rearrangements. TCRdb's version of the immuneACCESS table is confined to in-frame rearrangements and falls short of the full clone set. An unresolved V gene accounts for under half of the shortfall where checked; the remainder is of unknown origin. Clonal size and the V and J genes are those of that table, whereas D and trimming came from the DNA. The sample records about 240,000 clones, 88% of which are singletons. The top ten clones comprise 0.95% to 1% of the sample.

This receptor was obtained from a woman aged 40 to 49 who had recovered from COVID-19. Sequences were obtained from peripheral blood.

At the DNA level, the sequence is TGTGCCAGCAGCAACGTACAGGGGGGTAATTCACCCCTCCACTTT. This encodes CASSNVQGGNSPLHF. The V and J genes are TRBV11-3 and TRBJ1-6; the central 8 bases match TRBD1. For CDR1 and CDR2, the germline V gene lists SGHNT and YENEEA. From its cysteine to its phenylalanine, the CDR3 spans 15 amino acids. Of the read, only the CDR3 DNA is kept; its 45 bases are in frame from base 1. The V end gives up 5 bases and the J end 6 bases, leaving 6 bases in the junction not matched to a gene. Reference TRBV11-3 and TRBJ1-6 genes cover what lies past the CDR3, so the full variable domain is EAGVVQSPRYKIIEKKQPVAFWCNPISGHNTLYWYLQNLGQGPELLIRYENEEAVDDSQLPKDRFSAERLKGVDSTLKIQPAELGDSAVYLCASSNVQGGNSPLHFGNGTRLTVT.